The source of this T cell receptor (beta chain) is a study of siplizumab effects on memory and regulatory T cells. The study's findings and limits: Suppressive activity of Tregs proliferating in siplizumab cultures remained unconfirmed. Unstimulated subsets were the mapping target of only a minor fraction of alloreactive clones. The study found naive T cells seemingly more diverse than memory cells and seemingly major alloresponse contributors.

Each sample yielded about 9.9 x 10^4 assayed TCR templates. Data came from immunoSEQ multiplex PCR; TCRdb stores just in-frame clones and leaves some out. The sample shows about 69,000 clones, approximately 88% of them seen only once. About this clone: Antigen specificity is unknown.

CDR1 and CDR2 from the germline V gene are LNHNV and YYDKDF (reference sequence). The CDR3 extends over 15 amino acids. V was trimmed by 0 bases and J by 4 bases, leaving 13 bases between them. The sequenced material came from Tregs sorted from blood. This chain uses TRBV15 with TRBJ2-7; TRBD1 is a possible D gene (6 bases). This receptor was taken from a human donor in good health. In nucleotides, the CDR3 is TGTGCCACCAGCAGAGATGGGGGCCCCATGTACGAGCAGTACTTC. Its translation is CATSRDGGPMYEQYF.